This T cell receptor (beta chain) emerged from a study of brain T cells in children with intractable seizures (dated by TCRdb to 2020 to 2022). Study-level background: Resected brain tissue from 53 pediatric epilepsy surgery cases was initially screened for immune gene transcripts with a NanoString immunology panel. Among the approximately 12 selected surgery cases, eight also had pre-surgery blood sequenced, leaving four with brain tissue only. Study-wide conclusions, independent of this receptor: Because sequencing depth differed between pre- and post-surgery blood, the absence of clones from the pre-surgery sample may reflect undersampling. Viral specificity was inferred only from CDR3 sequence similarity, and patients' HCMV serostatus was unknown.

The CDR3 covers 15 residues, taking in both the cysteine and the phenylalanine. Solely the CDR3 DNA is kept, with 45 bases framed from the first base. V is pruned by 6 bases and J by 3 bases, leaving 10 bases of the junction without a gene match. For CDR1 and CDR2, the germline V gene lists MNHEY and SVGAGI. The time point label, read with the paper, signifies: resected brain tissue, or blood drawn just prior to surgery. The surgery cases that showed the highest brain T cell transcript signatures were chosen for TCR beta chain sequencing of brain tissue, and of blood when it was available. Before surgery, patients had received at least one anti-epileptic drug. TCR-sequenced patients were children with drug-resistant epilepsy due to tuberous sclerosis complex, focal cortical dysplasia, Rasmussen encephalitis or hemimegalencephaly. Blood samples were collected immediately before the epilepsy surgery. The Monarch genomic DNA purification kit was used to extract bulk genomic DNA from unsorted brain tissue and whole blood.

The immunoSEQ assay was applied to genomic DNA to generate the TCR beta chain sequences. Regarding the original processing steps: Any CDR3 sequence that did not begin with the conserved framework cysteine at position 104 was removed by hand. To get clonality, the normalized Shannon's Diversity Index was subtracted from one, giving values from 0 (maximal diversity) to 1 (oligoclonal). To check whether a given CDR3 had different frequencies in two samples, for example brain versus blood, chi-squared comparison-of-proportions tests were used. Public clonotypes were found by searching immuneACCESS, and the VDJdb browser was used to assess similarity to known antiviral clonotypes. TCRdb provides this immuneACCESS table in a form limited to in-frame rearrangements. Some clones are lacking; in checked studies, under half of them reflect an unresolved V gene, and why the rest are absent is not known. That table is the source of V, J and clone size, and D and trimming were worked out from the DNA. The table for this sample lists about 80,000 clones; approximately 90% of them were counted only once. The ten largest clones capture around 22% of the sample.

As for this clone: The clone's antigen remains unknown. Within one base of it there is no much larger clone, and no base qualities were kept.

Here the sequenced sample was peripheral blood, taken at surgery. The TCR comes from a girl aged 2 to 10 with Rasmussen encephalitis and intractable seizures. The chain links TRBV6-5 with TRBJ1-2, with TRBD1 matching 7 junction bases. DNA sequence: TGTGCCAGCAGCCCCTCACCGGGACAGTACTATGGCTACACCTTC. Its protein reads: CASSPSPGQYYGYTF.